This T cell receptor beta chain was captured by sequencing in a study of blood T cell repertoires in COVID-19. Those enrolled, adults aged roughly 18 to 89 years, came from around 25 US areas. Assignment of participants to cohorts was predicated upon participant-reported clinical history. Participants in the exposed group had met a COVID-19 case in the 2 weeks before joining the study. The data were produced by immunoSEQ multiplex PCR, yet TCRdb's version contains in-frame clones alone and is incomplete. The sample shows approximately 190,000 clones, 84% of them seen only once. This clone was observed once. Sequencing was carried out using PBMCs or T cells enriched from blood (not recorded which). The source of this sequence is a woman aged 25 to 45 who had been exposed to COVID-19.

In DNA form, the CDR3 reads TGTGCCAGCACCATACTAGCGGGGAATTTCTACGAGCAGTACTTC. It codes for CASTILAGNFYEQYF. This chain uses TRBV7-2 with TRBJ2-7; 10 nucleotides match TRBD2. The length of the CDR3 is 15 residues. Germline V lookup: CDR1 SGHTA, CDR2 FQGNSA. The ends lost 7 bases at V and 3 bases at J; junction bases unmatched: 9.